This record covers a single TCR beta chain. This entry belongs to a study of technical replicates of blood from several donors. The J segment lost 4 bases and the V segment lost 5 bases, leaving 8 bases of the junction unmatched. This CDR3 spans 15 amino acids. Germline lookup yields CDR1 SEHNR and CDR2 FQNEAQ (reference sequence). The data were produced by immunoSEQ multiplex PCR, yet TCRdb's version contains in-frame clones alone and is incomplete. Among 55,000 to 75,000 clones listed, roughly nine tenths were seen once. This sequence originates from a human donor in good health. Some clones in this sample may be carry-over from other donors' samples. Material for sequencing was PBMCs. The J gene is TRBJ2-1, the V gene TRBV7-9; 7 nucleotides agree with TRBD2. This chain's CDR3 is CASSTAGVVYNEQFF. Written as DNA, the CDR3 is TGTGCCAGCAGCACCGCGGGGGTCGTGTACAATGAGCAGTTCTTC.